These 14 T cell receptor beta chains share one sample of origin, sequenced in a study of blood T cell repertoires in COVID-19. TCRdb's copy holds only in-frame clones and misses some; the assay was immunoSEQ multiplex PCR. The data show just over 350,000 clones, around nine tenths seen once. Input material: peripheral blood. The receptors were gathered from a woman between 55 and 75 years old with COVID-19, enrolled during active disease.

The sample holds a few counts of this clone. The rearrangement uses TRBV18 and TRBJ2-4, with a possible D match to TRBD1 (7 bases). With 0 bases removed from V and 3 bases from J, the gap between germline ends came to 18 bases. Germline V gives CDR1 KGHSH, CDR2 LQKENI. The CDR3 runs to 18 residues. Here the CDR3 DNA reads TGTGCCAGCTCACCACCGAATCAGGGGGGCGTTGGCAAAAACATTCAGTACTTC. Amino acid sequence: CASSPPNQGGVGKNIQYF.

The chain carries TRBV27 and TRBJ2-1; 10 bases are shared with TRBD1. Losses at the gene ends were 11 bases for V and 5 bases for J; bases not matched to a gene: 21. Germline CDR1 is MNHEY and CDR2 is SMNVEV (reference sequence). This CDR3 comprises 18 residues. This CDR3 reads CAVRPPDRGQGLNNEQFF. CDR3 DNA: TGTGCCGTGCGCCCCCCAGACAGGGGGCAGGGGCTTAACAATGAGCAGTTCTTC.

The gene calls are TRBV3-1 (or the pseudogene TRBV3-2) and TRBJ2-5, with D perhaps TRBD2 (6 bases). This CDR3 spans 14 amino acids. CDR1 and CDR2 (germline): LGHDT, YNNKEL (reference sequence). Trimming left V 3 bases short and J 9 bases short, with 17 bases between. CDR3: CASSHAVLATAQYF. Here the CDR3 DNA reads TGTGCCAGCAGCCATGCCGTACTAGCTACGGCCCAGTACTTC.

The rearrangement uses TRBV4-1 and TRBJ1-5; tentatively, D is TRBD1 (5 bases). The germline gives CDR1 MGHRA, CDR2 YSYEKL. V lost 3 bases, J lost 6 bases, and 12 bases lay in between. This CDR3 is built from 14 residues. The CDR3 DNA reads as TGCGCCAGCAGCCACCCGACAGTGGGTCAGCCCCAGCATTTT. It is translated as CASSHPTVGQPQHF.

The CDR3, as DNA: TGTGCCAGCCGCCTGCCAGGGGTTGGAAACACCATATATTTT. Its translation is CASRLPGVGNTIYF. V is TRBV19 and J is TRBJ1-3; the D gene is possibly TRBD1 (6 bases). The CDR3 loop spans 14 amino acids. Trimming stripped 9 bases from V and 3 bases from J, with 15 bases between. In germline, CDR1 is LNHDA, CDR2 SQIVND (reference sequence).

This clone was observed a single time. The genes are TRBV15 and TRBJ2-7; 11 bases align to TRBD2. Trimming at V came to 2 bases and at J to 2 bases, leaving 2 bases not matched to a gene. The CDR3 sequence is 15 residues long. From germline, CDR1 is LNHNV and CDR2 YYDKDF (reference sequence). The CDR3 DNA is TGTGCCACCAGCAGACAACTAGCGGGGGCCTACGAGCAGTACTTC. Translating gives CATSRQLAGAYEQYF.

This clone has just a few counts. CDR3 loop: CASGFRSIRDSSYEQYF. The CDR3 nucleotides read TGTGCTAGTGGTTTCCGGTCGATCCGGGACAGCTCCTACGAGCAGTACTTC. V gene TRBV12-5 combines with J gene TRBJ2-7, with 7 bases that match TRBD1. CDR1 is LGHNT, CDR2 FRNRAP, per germline. The V gene end was trimmed by 3 bases and the J gene end by 0 bases; junction bases not matched to a gene: 11. CDR3 length: 17 amino acids. The entire variable domain, with the rest obtained from reference TRBV12-5 and TRBJ2-7, is as follows: DARVTQTPRHKVTEMGQEVTMRCQPILGHNTVFWYRQTMMQGLELLAYFRNRAPLDDSGMPKDRFSAEMPDATLATLKIQPSEPRDSAVYFCASGFRSIRDSSYEQYFGPGTRLTVT.

The sample holds a few counts of this clone. The chain is built from TRBV2 and TRBJ1-1; D gene unclear. CDR1 and CDR2 (germline): SNHLY, FYNNEI. The V and J ends lost 9 bases and 4 bases respectively, with 15 bases between them. This CDR3 contains 13 residues. Here the CDR3 reads CASEVKPGTEAFF. Written as DNA, the CDR3 is TGTGCCAGTGAGGTAAAGCCGGGCACTGAAGCTTTCTTT.

The chain has TRBV10-3 and TRBJ1-1; D is unclear. The CDR3 loop spans 14 amino acids. Germline assignment: CDR1 ENHRY and CDR2 SYGVKD. Trimming removed 7 bases from V and 3 bases from J, with 15 bases in between. The CDR3 DNA is TGTGCCATCACCCCGGACTTGAGGGACACTGAAGCTTTCTTT. Protein: CAITPDLRDTEAFF.

This chain joins TRBV10-3 and TRBJ1-1; 7 nucleotides align to TRBD1. This CDR3 spans 16 amino acids. V shed 2 bases and J 3 bases; nucleotides not matched to a gene: 9. Germline CDR1 reads ENHRY; CDR2 reads SYGVKD. The CDR3 coding sequence is TGTGCCATCAGTGAGCCCTGGGACAGCTTCGACACTGAAGCTTTCTTT. Amino acid sequence: CAISEPWDSFDTEAFF.

The rearrangement uses TRBV19 and TRBJ1-6; D gene unclear. CDR1 is LNHDA, CDR2 SQIVND, per germline (reference sequence). Trimming took 3 bases from V and 3 from J, leaving 15 bases between them. CDR3 size: 17 residues. CDR3 nucleotide sequence: TGTGCCAGTAGTATCCCCCCGGGCGGACTCTATAATTCACCCCTCCACTTT. This codes for CASSIPPGGLYNSPLHF.

This chain links TRBV27 with TRBJ1-2, with D perhaps TRBD1 (6 bases). The length of the CDR3 is 13 residues. Germline V gene data show CDR1 as MNHEY and CDR2 as SMNVEV (reference sequence). V was clipped by 3 bases and J by 6 bases, with 11 bases between them. The CDR3 loop reads CASSLQGMNGYTF. The CDR3 DNA sequence: TGTGCCAGCAGTTTGCAGGGGATGAATGGCTACACCTTC.

The rearrangement links TRBV11-2 to TRBJ1-1; the match to TRBD1 covers 7 bases. This CDR3 has 15 amino acids. Trimming at V came to 2 bases and at J to 5 bases, leaving 8 bases not matched to a gene. CDR1 and CDR2 from the germline V gene are SGHAT and FQNNGV. The CDR3 sequence: CASSLIPGGRTEAFF. The CDR3 nucleotides are TGTGCCAGCAGCTTAATTCCAGGGGGAAGAACTGAAGCTTTCTTT. The full variable domain, rest sourced from reference TRBV11-2 and TRBJ1-1, is EAGVAQSPRYKIIEKRQSVAFWCNPISGHATLYWYQQILGQGPKLLIQFQNNGVVDDSQLPKDRFSAERLKGVDSTLKIQPAKLEDSAVYLCASSLIPGGRTEAFFGQGTRLTVV.

The V gene is TRBV2, the J gene TRBJ1-3; no firm D call. The CDR3 consists of 17 residues. V lost 0 bases to trimming and J lost 5 bases, with 17 bases between them. Germline CDR1 reads SNHLY; CDR2 reads FYNNEI. The DNA for the CDR3 is TGTGCCAGCAGTGAAGCGCTTCTTCGGCAGGATAGAAACACCATATATTTT. Translation: CASSEALLRQDRNTIYF.